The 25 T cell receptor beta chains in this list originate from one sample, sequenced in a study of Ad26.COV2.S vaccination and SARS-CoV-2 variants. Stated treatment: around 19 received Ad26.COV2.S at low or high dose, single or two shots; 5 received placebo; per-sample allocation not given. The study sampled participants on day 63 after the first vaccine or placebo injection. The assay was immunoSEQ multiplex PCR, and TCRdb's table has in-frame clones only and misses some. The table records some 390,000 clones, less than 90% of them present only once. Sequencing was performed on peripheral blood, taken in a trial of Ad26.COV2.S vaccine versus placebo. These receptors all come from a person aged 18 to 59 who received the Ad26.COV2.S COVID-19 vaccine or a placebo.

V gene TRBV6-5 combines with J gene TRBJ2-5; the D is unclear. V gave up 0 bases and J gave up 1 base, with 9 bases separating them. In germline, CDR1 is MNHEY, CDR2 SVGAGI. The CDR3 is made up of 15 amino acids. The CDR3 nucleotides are TGTGCCAGCAGTTACTCGGTTGCAATCCAAGAGACCCAGTACTTC. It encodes CASSYSVAIQETQYF.

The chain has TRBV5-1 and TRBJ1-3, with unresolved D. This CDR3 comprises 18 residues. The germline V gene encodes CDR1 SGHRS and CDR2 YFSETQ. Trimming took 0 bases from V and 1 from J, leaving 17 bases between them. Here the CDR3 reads CASSLVLWALRSGNTIYF. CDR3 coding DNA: TGCGCCAGCAGCTTGGTCCTTTGGGCTTTACGGTCTGGAAACACCATATATTTT.

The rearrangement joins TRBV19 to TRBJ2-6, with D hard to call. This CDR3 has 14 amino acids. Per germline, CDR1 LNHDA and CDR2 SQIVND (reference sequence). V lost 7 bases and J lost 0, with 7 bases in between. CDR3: CASTQTSGANVLTF. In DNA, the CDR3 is TGTGCCAGTACACAGACCTCTGGGGCCAACGTCCTGACTTTC.

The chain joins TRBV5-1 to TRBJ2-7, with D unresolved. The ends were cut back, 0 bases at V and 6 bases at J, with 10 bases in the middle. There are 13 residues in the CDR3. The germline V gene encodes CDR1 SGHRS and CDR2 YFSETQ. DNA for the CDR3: TGCGCCAGCAGCTTGGAGGCGTCACCCGAGCAGTACTTC. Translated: CASSLEASPEQYF.

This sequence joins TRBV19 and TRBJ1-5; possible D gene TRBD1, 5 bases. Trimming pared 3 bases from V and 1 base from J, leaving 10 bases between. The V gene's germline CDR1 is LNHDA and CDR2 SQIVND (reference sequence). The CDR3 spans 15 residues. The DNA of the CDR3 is TGTGCCAGTAGTATGAGGGGAGCGAGCAATCAGCCCCAGCATTTT. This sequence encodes CASSMRGASNQPQHF.

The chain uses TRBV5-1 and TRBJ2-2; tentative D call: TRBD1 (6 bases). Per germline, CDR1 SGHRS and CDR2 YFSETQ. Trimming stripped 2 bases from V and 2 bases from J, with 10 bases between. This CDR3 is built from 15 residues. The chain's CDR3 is CASSFDGTNTGELFF. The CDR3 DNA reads TGCGCCAGCAGCTTTGACGGGACAAACACCGGGGAGCTGTTTTTT.

The chain's CDR3 is CASRQEESPLHF. Written as DNA, the CDR3 is TGCGCCAGCCGACAGGAGGAATCACCCCTCCACTTT. This chain connects TRBV5-1 to TRBJ1-6; D is possibly TRBD1 (6 bases). The V and J ends lost 7 bases and 10 bases respectively, with 12 bases between them. This CDR3 spans 12 amino acids. Germline CDR1 and CDR2: SGHRS and YFSETQ.

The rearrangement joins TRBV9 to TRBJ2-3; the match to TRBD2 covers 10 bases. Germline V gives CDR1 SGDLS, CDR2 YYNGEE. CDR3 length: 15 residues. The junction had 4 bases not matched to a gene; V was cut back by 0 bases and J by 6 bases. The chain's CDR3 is CASSVGTSGVDTQYF. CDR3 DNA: TGTGCCAGCAGCGTAGGTACTAGCGGGGTTGATACGCAGTATTTT.

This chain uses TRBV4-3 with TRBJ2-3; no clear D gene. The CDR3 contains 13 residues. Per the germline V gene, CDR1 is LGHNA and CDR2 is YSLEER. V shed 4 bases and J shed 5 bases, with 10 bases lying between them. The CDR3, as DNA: TGCGCCAGCAGCCCCACGTGGGGAGATACGCAGTATTTT. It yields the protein CASSPTWGDTQYF.

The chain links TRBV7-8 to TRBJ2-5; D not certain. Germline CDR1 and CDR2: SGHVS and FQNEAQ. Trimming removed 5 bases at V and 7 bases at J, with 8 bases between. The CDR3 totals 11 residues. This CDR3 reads CASSLGPTQYF. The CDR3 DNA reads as TGTGCCAGCAGCCTTGGTCCGACCCAGTACTTC.

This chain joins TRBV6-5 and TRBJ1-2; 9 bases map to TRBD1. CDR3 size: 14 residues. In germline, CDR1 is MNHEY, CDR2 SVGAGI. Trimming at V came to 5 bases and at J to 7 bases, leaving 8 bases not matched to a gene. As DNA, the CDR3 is TGTGCCAGCAGTCCACGGGACAGGGTGGGTGGCTACACCTTC. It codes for CASSPRDRVGGYTF.

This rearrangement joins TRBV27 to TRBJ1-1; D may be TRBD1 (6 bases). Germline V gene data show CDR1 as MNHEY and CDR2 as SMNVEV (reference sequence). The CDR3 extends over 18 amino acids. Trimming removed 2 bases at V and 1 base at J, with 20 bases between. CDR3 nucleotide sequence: TGTGCCAGCAGTTTACACCCACGGACAGCCTTTTCGAACACTGAAGCTTTCTTT. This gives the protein CASSLHPRTAFSNTEAFF.

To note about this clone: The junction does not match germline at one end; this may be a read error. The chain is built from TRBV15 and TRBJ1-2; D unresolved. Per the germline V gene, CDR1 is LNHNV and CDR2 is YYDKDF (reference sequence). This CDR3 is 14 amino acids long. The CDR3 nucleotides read TGTGCCACCAGCAGAGATGCCCGTAACAATGGCTACACCTTC. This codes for CATSRDARNNGYTF.

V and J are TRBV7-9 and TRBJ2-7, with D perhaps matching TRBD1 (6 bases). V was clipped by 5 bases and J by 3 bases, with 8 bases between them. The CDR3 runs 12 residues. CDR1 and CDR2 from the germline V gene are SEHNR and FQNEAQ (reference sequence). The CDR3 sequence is CASSVDSYEQYF. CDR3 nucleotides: TGTGCCAGCAGCGTGGACAGCTACGAGCAGTACTTC.

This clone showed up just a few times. The DNA for the CDR3 is TGTGCCAGCGGACCCAGGGGGCGAACCGGGGAGCTGTTTTTT. Translated: CASGPRGRTGELFF. The chain uses TRBV2 and TRBJ2-2, with 8 bases that match TRBD1. After removal of 8 bases from V and 5 bases from J, the junction contained 7 bases not matched to a gene. In germline, CDR1 is SNHLY, CDR2 FYNNEI. There are 14 residues in the CDR3.

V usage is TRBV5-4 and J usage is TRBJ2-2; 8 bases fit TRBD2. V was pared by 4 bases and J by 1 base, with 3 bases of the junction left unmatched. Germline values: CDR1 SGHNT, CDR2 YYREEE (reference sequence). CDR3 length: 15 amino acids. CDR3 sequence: CASSLAGMNTGELFF. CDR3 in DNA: TGTGCCAGCAGCCTAGCGGGCATGAACACCGGGGAGCTGTTTTTT. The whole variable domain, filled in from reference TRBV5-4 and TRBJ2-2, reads ETGVTQSPTHLIKTRGQQVTLRCSSQSGHNTVSWYQQALGQGPQFIFQYYREEENGRGNFPPRFSGLQFPNYSSELNVNALELDDSALYLCASSLAGMNTGELFFGEGSRLTVL.

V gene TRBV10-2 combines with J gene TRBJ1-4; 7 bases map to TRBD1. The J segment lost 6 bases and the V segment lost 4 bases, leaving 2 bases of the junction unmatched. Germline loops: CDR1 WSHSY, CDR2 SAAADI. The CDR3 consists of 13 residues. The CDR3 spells CASSAGGDEKLFF. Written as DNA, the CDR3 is TGCGCCAGCAGTGCAGGGGGGGATGAAAAACTGTTTTTT.

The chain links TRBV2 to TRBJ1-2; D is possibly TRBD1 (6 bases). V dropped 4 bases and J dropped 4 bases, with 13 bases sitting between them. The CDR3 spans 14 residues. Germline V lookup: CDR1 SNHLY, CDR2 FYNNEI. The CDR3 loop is CASSATDRLYGYTF. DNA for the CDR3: TGTGCCAGCAGTGCGACGGACAGACTCTATGGCTACACCTTC.

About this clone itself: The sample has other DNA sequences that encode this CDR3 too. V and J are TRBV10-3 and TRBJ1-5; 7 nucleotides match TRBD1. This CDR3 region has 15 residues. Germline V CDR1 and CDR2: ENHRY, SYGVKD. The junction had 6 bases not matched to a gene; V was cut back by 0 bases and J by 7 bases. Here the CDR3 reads CAISESTGAGQPQHF. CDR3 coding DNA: TGTGCCATCAGTGAGTCCACAGGGGCGGGCCAGCCCCAGCATTTT.

In nucleotides, the CDR3 is TGTGCCAGCAGTTTATCAGGACAGGGTGGCTTTTTTCTCACTGAAGCTTTCTTT. Its translation is CASSLSGQGGFFLTEAFF. The chain links TRBV27 to TRBJ1-1, with 8 bases that match TRBD1. Germline values: CDR1 MNHEY, CDR2 SMNVEV (reference sequence). CDR3 size: 18 residues. Trimming took 0 bases from V and 4 from J; bases not matched to a gene: 13.

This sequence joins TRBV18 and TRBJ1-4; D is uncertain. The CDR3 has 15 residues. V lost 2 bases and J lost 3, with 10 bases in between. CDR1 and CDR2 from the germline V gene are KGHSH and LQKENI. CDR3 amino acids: CASSPSGGSNEKLFF. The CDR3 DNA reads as TGTGCCAGCTCACCAAGCGGAGGTTCTAATGAAAAACTGTTTTTT.

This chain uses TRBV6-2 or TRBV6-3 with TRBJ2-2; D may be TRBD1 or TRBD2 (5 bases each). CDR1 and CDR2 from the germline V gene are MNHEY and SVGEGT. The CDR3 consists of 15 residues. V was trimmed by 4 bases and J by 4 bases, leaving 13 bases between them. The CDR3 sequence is CASSLVIGGTGELFF. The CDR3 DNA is TGTGCCAGCAGTTTAGTTATTGGGGGCACCGGGGAGCTGTTTTTT.

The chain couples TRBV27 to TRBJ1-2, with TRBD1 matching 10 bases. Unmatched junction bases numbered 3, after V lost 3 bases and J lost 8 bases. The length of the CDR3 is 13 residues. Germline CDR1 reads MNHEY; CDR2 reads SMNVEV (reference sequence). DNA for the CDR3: TGTGCCAGCAGTTTGGGACAGGGGAGCGGCTACACCTTC. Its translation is CASSLGQGSGYTF.

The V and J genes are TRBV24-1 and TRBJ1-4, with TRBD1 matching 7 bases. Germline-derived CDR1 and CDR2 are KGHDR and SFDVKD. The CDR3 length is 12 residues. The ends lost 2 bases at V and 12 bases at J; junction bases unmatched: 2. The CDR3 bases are TGTGCCACCAGTGATTACAGGGGCGAACTGTTTTTT. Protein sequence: CATSDYRGELFF.

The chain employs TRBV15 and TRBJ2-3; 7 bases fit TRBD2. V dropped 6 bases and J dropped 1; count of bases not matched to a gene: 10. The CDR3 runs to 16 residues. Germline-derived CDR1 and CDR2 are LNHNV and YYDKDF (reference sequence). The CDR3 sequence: CATSNPSRGGTDTQYF. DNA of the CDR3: TGTGCCACCAGTAACCCGTCCCGGGGGGGCACAGATACGCAGTATTTT.